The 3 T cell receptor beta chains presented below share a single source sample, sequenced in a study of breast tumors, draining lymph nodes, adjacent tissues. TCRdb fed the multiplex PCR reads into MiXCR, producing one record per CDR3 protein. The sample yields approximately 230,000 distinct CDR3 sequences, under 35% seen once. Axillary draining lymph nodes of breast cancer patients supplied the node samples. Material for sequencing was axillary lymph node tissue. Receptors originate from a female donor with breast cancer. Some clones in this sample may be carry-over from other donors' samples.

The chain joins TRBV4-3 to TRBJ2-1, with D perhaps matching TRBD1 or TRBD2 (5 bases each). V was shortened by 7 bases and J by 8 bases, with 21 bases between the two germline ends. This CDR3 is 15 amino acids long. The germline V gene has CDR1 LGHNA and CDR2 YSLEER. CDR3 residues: CASTLGWDGGHEQFF. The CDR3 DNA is TGCGCCAGCACCCTCGGCTGGGATGGGGGACATGAGCAGTTCTTC.

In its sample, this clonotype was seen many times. The DNA for the CDR3 is TGTGCCAGCAGCTGGGGGGGGGGGCAAGAGACCCAGTACTTC. Amino acid sequence: CASSWGGGQETQYF. The chain joins TRBV7-9 to TRBJ2-5, with TRBD2 matching over 7 bases. The trim removed 4 bases at V and 2 bases at J, leaving 4 bases unmatched. The length of the CDR3 is 14 residues. CDR1 is SEHNR and CDR2 is FQNEAQ in the germline V gene (reference sequence).

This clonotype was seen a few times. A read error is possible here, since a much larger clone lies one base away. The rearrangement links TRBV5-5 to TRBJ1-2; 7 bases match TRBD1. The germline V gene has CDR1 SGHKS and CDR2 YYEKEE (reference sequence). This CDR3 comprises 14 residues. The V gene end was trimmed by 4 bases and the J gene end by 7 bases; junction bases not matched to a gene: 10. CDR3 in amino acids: CASSIGQAAGGYTF. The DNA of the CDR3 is TGTGCCAGCAGCATTGGACAGGCGGCAGGTGGCTACACCTTC.